This TCR beta chain was documented in a study of blood T cell repertoires in COVID-19. Study in general: COVID-19 samples from acute and convalescent phases originated in the United States, Italy and Spain.

Per the original methods: Reference gene primer amplification gave nucleated cell count estimates. Assay used: immunoSEQ multiplex PCR; TCRdb lists only in-frame clones, some missing. From that table come the V and J calls and clone size; the DNA was used to work out D and trimming. Among approximately 210,000 clones, 70% to 85% were seen once, and the ten largest hold roughly 15%. The CDR3 runs 17 residues. V was shortened by 8 bases and J by 3 bases, with 22 bases between the two germline ends. Germline CDR1 is MNHEY and CDR2 is SMNVEV (reference sequence). The sequence was collected from a man aged 35-49 years who had recovered from COVID-19. The sequenced material came from PBMCs or T cells enriched from blood (not recorded which). The chain recombines TRBV27 with TRBJ2-2; D remains unclear. CDR3 amino acids: CASAKVAVPRDTGELFF. In DNA form, the CDR3 reads TGTGCCAGCGCGAAGGTAGCAGTTCCCCGGGACACCGGGGAGCTGTTTTTT.